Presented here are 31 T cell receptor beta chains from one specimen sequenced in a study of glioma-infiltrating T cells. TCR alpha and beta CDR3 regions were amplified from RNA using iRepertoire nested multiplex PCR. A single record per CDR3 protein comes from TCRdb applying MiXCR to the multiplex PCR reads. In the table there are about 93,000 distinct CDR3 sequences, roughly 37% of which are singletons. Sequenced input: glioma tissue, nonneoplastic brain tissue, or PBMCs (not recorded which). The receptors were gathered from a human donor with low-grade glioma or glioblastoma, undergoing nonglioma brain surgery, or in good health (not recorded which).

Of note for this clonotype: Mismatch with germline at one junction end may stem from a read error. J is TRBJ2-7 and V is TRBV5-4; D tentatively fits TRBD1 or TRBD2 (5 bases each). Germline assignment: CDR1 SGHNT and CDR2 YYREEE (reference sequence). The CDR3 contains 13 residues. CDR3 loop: CASSPGTDRELYF. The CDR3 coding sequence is TGTGCCAGCAGCCCTGGGACGGACCGAGAGCTGTACTTC.

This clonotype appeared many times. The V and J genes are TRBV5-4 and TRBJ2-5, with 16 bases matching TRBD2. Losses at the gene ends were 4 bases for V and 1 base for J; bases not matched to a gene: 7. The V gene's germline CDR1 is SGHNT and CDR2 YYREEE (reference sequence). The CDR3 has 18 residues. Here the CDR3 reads CASSPGGLAGGIQETQYF. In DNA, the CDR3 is TGTGCCAGCAGCCCGGGGGGACTAGCGGGGGGGATCCAAGAGACCCAGTACTTC.

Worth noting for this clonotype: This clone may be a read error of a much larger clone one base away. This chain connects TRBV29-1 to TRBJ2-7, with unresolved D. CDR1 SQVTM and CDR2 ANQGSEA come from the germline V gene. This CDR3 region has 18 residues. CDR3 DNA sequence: TGCAGCTTTGAAGTTGTGGGTGGCCAGAACGTACGCACTCGTGAGCAGTACTTC. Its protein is CSFEVVGGQNVRTREQYF.

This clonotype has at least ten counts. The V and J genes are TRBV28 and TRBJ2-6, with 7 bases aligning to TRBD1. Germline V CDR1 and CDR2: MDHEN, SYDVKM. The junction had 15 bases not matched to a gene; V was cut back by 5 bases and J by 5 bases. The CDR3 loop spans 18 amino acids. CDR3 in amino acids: CASSPGTAGALRANVLTF. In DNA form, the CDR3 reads TGTGCCAGCAGTCCCGGGACAGCTGGGGCCTTAAGGGCCAACGTCCTGACTTTC. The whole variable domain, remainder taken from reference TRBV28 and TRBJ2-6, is DVKVTQSSRYLVKRTGEKVFLECVQDMDHENMFWYRQDPGLGLRLIYFSYDVKMKEKGDIPEGYSVSREKKERFSLILESASTNQTSMYLCASSPGTAGALRANVLTFGAGSRLTVL.

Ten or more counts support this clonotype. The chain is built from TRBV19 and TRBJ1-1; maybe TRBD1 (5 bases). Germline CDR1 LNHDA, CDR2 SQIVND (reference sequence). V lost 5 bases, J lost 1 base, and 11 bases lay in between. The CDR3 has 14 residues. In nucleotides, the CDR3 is TGTGCCAGTAGTTCTACCGGACAGAACACTGAAGCTTTCTTT. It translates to CASSSTGQNTEAFF.

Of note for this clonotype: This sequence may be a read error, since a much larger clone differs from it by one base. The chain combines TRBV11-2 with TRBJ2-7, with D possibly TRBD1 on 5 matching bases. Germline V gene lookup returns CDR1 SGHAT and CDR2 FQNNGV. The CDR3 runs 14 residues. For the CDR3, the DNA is TGTGCCAGCAGCTCACAGGTCACCTCCCTCGAGAAGTACTTC. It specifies CASSSQVTSLEKYF.

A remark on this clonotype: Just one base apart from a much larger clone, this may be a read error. CDR3 DNA sequence: TGTGCCAGCTACGGTAGCAGCGAACGAGATACGCAGTATTTT. Translated: CASYGSSERDTQYF. V is TRBV18 and J is TRBJ2-3; D not certain. The CDR3 loop spans 14 amino acids. The germline gives CDR1 KGHSH, CDR2 LQKENI. V lost 7 bases to trimming and J lost 5 bases, with 16 bases between them. The full variable domain, rest sourced from reference TRBV18 and TRBJ2-3, is NAGVMQNPRHLVRRRGQEARLRCSPMKGHSHVYWYRQLPEEGLKFMVYLQKENIIDESGMPKERFSAEFPKEGPSILRIQQVVRGDSAAYFCASYGSSERDTQYFGPGTRLTVL.

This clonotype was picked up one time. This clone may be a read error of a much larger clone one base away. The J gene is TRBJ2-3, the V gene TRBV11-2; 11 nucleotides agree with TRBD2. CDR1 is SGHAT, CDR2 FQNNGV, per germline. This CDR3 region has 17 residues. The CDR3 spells CASSLAGLAGSTGTQYF. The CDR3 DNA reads TGTGCCAGCAGCTTAGCCGGACTAGCGGGTAGCACAGGTACGCAGTATTTT.

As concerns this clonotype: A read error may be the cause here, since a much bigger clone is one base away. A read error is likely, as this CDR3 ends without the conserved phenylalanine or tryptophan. The CDR3 reads CSVAGRATNYGYTL. The CDR3 region has the DNA TGCAGCGTTGCCGGCCGCGCCACCAACTATGGCTACACCTTA. The rearrangement links TRBV29-1 to TRBJ1-2, with unresolved D. Germline V gives CDR1 SQVTM, CDR2 ANQGSEA. V lost 4 bases and J lost 2, with 14 bases in between. The CDR3 covers 14 residues.

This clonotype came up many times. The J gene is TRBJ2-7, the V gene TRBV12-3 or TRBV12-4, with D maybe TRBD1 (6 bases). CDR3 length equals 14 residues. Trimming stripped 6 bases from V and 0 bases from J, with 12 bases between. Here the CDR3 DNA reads TGTGCCAGCAGCAGTGACAGGAACTCCTACGAGCAGTACTTC. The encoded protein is CASSSDRNSYEQYF.

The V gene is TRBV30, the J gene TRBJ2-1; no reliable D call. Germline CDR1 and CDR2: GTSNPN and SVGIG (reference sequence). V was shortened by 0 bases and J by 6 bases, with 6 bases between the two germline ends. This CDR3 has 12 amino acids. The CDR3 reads CAWSVFGNEQFF. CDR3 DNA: TGTGCCTGGAGTGTATTTGGCAATGAGCAGTTCTTC.

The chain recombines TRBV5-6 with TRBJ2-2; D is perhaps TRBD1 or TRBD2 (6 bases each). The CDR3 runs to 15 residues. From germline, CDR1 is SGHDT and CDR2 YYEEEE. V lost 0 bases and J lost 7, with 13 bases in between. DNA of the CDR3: TGTGCCAGCAGCTTGGGTGTACAGGGACTCGGGGAGCTGTTTTTT. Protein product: CASSLGVQGLGELFF.

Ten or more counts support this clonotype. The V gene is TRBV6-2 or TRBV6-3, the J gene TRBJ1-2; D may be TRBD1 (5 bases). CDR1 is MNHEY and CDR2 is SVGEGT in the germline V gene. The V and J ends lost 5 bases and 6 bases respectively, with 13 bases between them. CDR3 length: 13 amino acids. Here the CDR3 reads CASSKGDVDGYTF. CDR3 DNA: TGTGCCAGCAGTAAAGGGGATGTTGATGGCTACACCTTC.

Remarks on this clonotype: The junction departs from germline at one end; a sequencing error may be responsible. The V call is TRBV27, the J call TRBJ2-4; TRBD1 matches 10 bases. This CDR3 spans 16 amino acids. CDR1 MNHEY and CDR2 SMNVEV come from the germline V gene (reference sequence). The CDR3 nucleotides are TGTGTCAGCGCTTTCGGACAGGGGGTTTCCAAAAACATTCAGTACTTC. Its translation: CVSAFGQGVSKNIQYF.

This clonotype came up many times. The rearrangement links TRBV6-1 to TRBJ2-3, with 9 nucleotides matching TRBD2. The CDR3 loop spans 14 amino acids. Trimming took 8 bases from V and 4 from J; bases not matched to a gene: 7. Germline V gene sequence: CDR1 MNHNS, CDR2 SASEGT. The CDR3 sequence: CASSGTSRADTQYF. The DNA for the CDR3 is TGTGCCAGCTCCGGGACTAGCAGGGCAGATACGCAGTATTTT.

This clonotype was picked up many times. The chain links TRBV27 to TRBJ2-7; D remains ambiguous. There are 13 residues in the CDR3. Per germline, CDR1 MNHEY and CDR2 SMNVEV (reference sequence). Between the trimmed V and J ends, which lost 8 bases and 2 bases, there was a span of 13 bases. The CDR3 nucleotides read TGTGCCAGCTCTATCGGGCGCACCTACGAGCAGTACTTC. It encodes CASSIGRTYEQYF.

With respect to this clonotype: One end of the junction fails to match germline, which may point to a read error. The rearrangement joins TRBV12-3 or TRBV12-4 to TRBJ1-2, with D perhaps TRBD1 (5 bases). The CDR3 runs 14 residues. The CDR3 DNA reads TGTGCCGGCAGTTTGGGCAGGGTTCAGTATGACTACACCTTC. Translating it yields CAGSLGRVQYDYTF.

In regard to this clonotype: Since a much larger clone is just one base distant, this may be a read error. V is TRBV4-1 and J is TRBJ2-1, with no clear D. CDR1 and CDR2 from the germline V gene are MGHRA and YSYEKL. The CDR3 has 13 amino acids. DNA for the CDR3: TGTGCCAGCAGTCGAGTGGAAGGCGATGAGCAGTTCTTC. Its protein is CASSRVEGDEQFF.

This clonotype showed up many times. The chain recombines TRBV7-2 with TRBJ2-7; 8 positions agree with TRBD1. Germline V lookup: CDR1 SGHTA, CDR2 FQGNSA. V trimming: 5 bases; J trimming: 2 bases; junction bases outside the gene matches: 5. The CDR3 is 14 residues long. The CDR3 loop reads CASSTQQGAYEQYF. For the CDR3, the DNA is TGTGCCAGCAGCACTCAACAGGGGGCCTACGAGCAGTACTTC. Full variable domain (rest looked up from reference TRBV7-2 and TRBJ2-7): GAGVSQSPSNKVTEKGKDVELRCDPISGHTALYWYRQSLGQGLEFLIYFQGNSAPDKSGLPSDRFSAERTGGSVSTLTIQRTQQEDSAVYLCASSTQQGAYEQYFGPGTRLTVT.

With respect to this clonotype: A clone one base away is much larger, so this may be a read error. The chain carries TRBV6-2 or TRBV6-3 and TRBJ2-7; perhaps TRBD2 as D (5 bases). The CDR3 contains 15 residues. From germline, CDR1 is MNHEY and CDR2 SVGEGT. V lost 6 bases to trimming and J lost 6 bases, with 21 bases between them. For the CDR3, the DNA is TGTGCCAGCAGCGCAATACTAGATCCCCTATCCGAGCAGTACTTC. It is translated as CASSAILDPLSEQYF.

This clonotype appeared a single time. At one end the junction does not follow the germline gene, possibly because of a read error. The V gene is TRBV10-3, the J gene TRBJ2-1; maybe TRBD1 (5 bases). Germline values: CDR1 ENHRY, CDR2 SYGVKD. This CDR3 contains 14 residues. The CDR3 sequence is CAISDRALLDEQLF. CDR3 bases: TGTGCCATCAGTGACAGGGCCTTGCTGGATGAGCAGTTATTC.

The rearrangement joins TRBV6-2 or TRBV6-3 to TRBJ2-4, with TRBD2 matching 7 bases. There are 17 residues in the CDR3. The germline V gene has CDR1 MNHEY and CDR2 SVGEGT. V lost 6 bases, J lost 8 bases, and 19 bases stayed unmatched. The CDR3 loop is CASSSARMERGGHIQYF. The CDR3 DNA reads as TGTGCCAGCAGCTCAGCCCGGATGGAAAGGGGAGGGCACATTCAGTACTTC.

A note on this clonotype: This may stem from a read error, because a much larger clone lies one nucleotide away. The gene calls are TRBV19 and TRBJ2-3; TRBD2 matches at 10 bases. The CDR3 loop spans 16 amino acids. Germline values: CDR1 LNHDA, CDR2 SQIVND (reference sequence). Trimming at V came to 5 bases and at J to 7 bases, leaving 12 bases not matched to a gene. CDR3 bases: TGTGCCAGTAGTGCCCTACCTCCTAGCGGGGGATATACGCAGTATTTT. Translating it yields CASSALPPSGGYTQYF.

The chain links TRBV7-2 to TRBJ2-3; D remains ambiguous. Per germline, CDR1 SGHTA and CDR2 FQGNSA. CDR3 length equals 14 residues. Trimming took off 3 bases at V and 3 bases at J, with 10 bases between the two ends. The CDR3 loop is CASSFGERTDTQYF. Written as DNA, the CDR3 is TGTGCCAGCAGCTTTGGAGAGAGAACAGATACGCAGTATTTT.

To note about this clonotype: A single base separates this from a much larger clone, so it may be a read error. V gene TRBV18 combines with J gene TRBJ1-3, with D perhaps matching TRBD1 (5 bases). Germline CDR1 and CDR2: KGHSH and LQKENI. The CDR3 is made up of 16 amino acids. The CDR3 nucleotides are TGTGCCGGCTCTACATCCGGGGGGGACTCTGGAAACACCATATATTTT. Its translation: CAGSTSGGDSGNTIYF.

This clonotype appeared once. The CDR3 sequence: CASSLETGTGALSPIHF. In DNA, the CDR3 is TGTGCCAGCAGCTTAGAGACCGGGACAGGGGCTCTTTCACCAATCCACTTT. This rearrangement joins TRBV7-9 to TRBJ1-6, with 10 bases identical to TRBD1. J was trimmed by 17 bases and V by 1 base; bases with no gene match: 17. In germline, CDR1 is SEHNR, CDR2 FQNEAQ (reference sequence). This CDR3 is built from 17 residues.

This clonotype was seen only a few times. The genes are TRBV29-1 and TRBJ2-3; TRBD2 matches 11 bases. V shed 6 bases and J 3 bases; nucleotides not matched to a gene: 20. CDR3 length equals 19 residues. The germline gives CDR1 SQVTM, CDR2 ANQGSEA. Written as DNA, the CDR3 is TGCAGCGTCCTGGGGGGGGATAGCGGGGGGGCTTTGGGGACAGATACGCAGTATTTT. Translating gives CSVLGGDSGGALGTDTQYF.

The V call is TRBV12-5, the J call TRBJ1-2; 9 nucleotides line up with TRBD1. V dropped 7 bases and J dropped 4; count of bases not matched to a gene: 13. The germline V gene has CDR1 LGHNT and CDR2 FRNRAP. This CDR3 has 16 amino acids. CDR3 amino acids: CASVLSTGTGPYGYTF. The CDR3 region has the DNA TGTGCTAGTGTCCTTTCAACCGGGACAGGGCCCTATGGCTACACCTTC.

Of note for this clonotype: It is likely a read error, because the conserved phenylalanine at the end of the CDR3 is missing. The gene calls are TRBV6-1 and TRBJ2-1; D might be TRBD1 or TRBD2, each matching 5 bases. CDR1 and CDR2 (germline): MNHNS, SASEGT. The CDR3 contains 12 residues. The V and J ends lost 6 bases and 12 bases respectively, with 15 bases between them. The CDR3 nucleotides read TGTGCCAGCAGGTCCAGGGACCTTACGCAGTTCCTC. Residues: CASRSRDLTQFL.

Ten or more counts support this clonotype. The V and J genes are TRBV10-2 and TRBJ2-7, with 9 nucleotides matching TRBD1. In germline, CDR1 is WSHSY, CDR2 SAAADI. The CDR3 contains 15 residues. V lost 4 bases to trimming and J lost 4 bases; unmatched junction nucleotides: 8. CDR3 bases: TGCGCCAGCAGTGGCCTCGGGACAGGGTTTTACGAGCAGTACTTC. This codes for CASSGLGTGFYEQYF.

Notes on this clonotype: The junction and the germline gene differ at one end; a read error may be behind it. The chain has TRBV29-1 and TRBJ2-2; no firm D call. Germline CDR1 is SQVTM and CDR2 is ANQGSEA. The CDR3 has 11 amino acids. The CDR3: CRVVGSGELFF. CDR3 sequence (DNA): TGCAGGGTTGTAGGGTCCGGGGAGCTGTTTTTT.